Each of the 18 T cell receptor beta chains below was sequenced from the same sample in a study of Ad26.COV2.S vaccination and SARS-CoV-2 variants. The method was immunoSEQ multiplex PCR; TCRdb's version includes in-frame clones alone and lacks a portion of them. The sample yields hundreds of thousands of clones, 89% seen once. Noted treatment: roughly 20 received Ad26.COV2.S at low or high dose, single or two shots; about 5 received placebo; per-sample allocation not given. Material that was analyzed had been drawn on day 63 after the first vaccine or placebo injection. The specimen was peripheral blood, collected in a trial of Ad26.COV2.S vaccine versus placebo. Receptors originate from a person aged 18 to 59 who received the Ad26.COV2.S COVID-19 vaccine or a placebo.

This clone was observed a single time. This chain links TRBV5-4 with TRBJ1-5; D call uncertain. This CDR3 has 13 amino acids. Trimming pared 2 bases from V and 3 bases from J, leaving 6 bases between. The V gene's germline CDR1 is SGHNT and CDR2 YYREEE (reference sequence). The DNA for the CDR3 is TGTGCCAGCAGCTTCACACCCAATCAGCCCCAGCATTTT. Its protein product is CASSFTPNQPQHF. The whole variable domain, filled in from reference TRBV5-4 and TRBJ1-5, reads ETGVTQSPTHLIKTRGQQVTLRCSSQSGHNTVSWYQQALGQGPQFIFQYYREEENGRGNFPPRFSGLQFPNYSSELNVNALELDDSALYLCASSFTPNQPQHFGDGTRLSIL.

V gene TRBV13 combines with J gene TRBJ2-2; D uncertain. The CDR3 covers 13 residues. Trimming removed 6 bases at V and 1 base at J, with 6 bases between. Germline V lookup: CDR1 PRHDT, CDR2 FYEKMQ (reference sequence). The CDR3 DNA follows: TGTGCCAGCAGTGCAGGGAACACCGGGGAGCTGTTTTTT. It is translated as CASSAGNTGELFF.

The rearrangement joins TRBV30 to TRBJ1-5, with D unresolved. Trimming stripped 0 bases from V and 4 bases from J, with 10 bases between. Germline CDR1 reads GTSNPN; CDR2 reads SVGIG (reference sequence). The CDR3 consists of 14 residues. For the CDR3, the DNA is TGTGCCTGGAGTGTACCACCTGGGAATCAGCCCCAGCATTTT. Protein: CAWSVPPGNQPQHF. The full variable domain, its missing parts supplied by reference TRBV30 and TRBJ1-5, is SQTIHQWPATLVQPVGSPLSLECTVEGTSNPNLYWYRQAAGRGLQLLFYSVGIGQISSEVPQNLSASRPQDRQFILSSKKLLLSDSGFYLCAWSVPPGNQPQHFGDGTRLSIL.

This clone was recorded only once. The chain combines TRBV29-1 with TRBJ2-2, with a tentative D call TRBD2 (5 bases). Per germline, CDR1 SQVTM and CDR2 ANQGSEA. This CDR3 region has 13 residues. V shed 4 bases and J shed 0 bases, with 6 bases lying between them. The CDR3 spells CSVGAANTGELFF. For the CDR3, the DNA is TGCAGCGTTGGAGCGGCGAACACCGGGGAGCTGTTTTTT.

As concerns this clone: Other DNA sequences within the sample encode an identical CDR3. This rearrangement joins TRBV24-1 to TRBJ2-5; D is tentatively TRBD1 or TRBD2 (5 bases each). Germline loops: CDR1 KGHDR, CDR2 SFDVKD. Trimming shortened V by 5 bases and J by 1 base, and 7 bases separated the two germline ends. The CDR3 has 13 amino acids. CDR3 bases: TGTGCCACCAGTGTTGGGGGCCAAGAGACCCAGTACTTC. Translated, it gives CATSVGGQETQYF.

The chain recombines TRBV7-2 with TRBJ2-1; 15 bases are shared with TRBD2. This CDR3 is 16 amino acids long. Germline V CDR1 and CDR2: SGHTA, FQGNSA. The junction had 8 bases not matched to a gene; V was cut back by 5 bases and J by 9 bases. The CDR3 region is CASSGRTSGRAGEQFF. In DNA form, the CDR3 reads TGTGCCAGCAGCGGAAGGACTAGCGGGAGGGCAGGTGAGCAGTTCTTC.

CDR3 residues: CASNRVGGANVLTF. The CDR3 DNA reads TGTGCCTCAAACAGGGTTGGAGGGGCCAACGTCCTGACTTTC. The chain joins TRBV30 to TRBJ2-6; possible D gene TRBD1, 6 bases. This CDR3 has 14 amino acids. The V gene's germline CDR1 is GTSNPN and CDR2 SVGIG (reference sequence). The V end was cut by 7 bases, the J end by 4 bases, with 14 bases between. Using reference TRBV30 and TRBJ2-6 for the parts outside the CDR3, the full variable domain is SQTIHQWPATLVQPVGSPLSLECTVEGTSNPNLYWYRQAAGRGLQLLFYSVGIGQISSEVPQNLSASRPQDRQFILSSKKLLLSDSGFYLCASNRVGGANVLTFGAGSRLTVL.

The chain employs TRBV6-5 and TRBJ2-7; D possibly corresponds to TRBD2 (6 bases). This CDR3 has 14 residues. The V gene's germline CDR1 is MNHEY and CDR2 SVGAGI. V shed 7 bases and J shed 1 base, with 14 bases lying between them. The CDR3 region has the DNA TGTGCCAGCAACGGGGGTTACCGATCCTACGAGCAGTACTTC. Translation gives CASNGGYRSYEQYF.

This clone has a single count. The chain joins TRBV23-1 to TRBJ2-5; TRBD2 matches 8 bases. TRBV23-1 is noted as an ORF with a role that remains uncertain. This CDR3 has 15 residues. With 3 bases clipped from V and 6 bases from J, the junction kept 9 bases outside the gene matches. Here the CDR3 DNA reads TGCGCCAGCAGTCACGGGAGGGAGGGGTGGAAGACCCAGTACTTC. Its protein product is CASSHGREGWKTQYF.

The chain's CDR3 is CASSLGRISGELFF. Here the CDR3 DNA reads TGTGCCAGCAGCTTGGGACGGATCTCCGGGGAGCTGTTTTTT. V gene TRBV11-2 combines with J gene TRBJ2-2; D is possibly TRBD1 or TRBD2 (5 bases each). There are 14 residues in the CDR3. With 3 bases removed from V and 6 bases from J, the gap between germline ends came to 11 bases. Germline CDR1 and CDR2: SGHAT and FQNNGV.

In this sample, this clone turned up once. V and J are TRBV5-6 and TRBJ1-1; 9 nucleotides align to TRBD1. This CDR3 is 18 amino acids long. Germline V gives CDR1 SGHDT, CDR2 YYEEEE. The J segment lost 0 bases and the V segment lost 5 bases, leaving 14 bases of the junction unmatched. CDR3 sequence reads: CASSRGQGSISMNTEAFF. CDR3 bases: TGTGCCAGCAGTCGGGGACAGGGAAGTATATCCATGAACACTGAAGCTTTCTTT.

This rearrangement joins TRBV6-5 to TRBJ2-7; 9 nucleotides agree with TRBD1. The length of the CDR3 is 14 residues. Unmatched junction bases numbered 6, after V lost 6 bases and J lost 3 bases. The V gene's germline CDR1 is MNHEY and CDR2 SVGAGI. CDR3 loop: CASRRTGVDYEQYF. CDR3 bases: TGTGCCAGCAGGAGGACAGGGGTGGACTACGAGCAGTACTTC.

Points on this clone: Other nucleotide sequences in the sample specify the same CDR3. The rearrangement joins TRBV18 to TRBJ1-1; a possible D gene is TRBD1 (6 bases). The CDR3 is 13 amino acids. CDR1 and CDR2 (germline): KGHSH, LQKENI. Trimming cost V 3 bases and J 1 base, with 6 bases left between them. The CDR3 spells CASSPGQNTEAFF. CDR3 bases: TGTGCCAGCTCACCGGGACAGAACACTGAAGCTTTCTTT.

The V gene is TRBV12-3 or TRBV12-4, the J gene TRBJ1-2; no definite D call. Between the trimmed V and J ends, which lost 3 bases and 5 bases, there was a span of 7 bases. The length of the CDR3 is 12 residues. The CDR3 region is CASSFTPYGYTF. CDR3 nucleotide sequence: TGTGCCAGCAGTTTTACTCCGTATGGCTACACCTTC.

The chain couples TRBV20-1 to TRBJ2-1, with a tentative D call TRBD1 (5 bases). The V gene lost 5 bases and the J gene lost 6 bases, with 8 bases spanning the gap. The CDR3 is 11 amino acids. Germline CDR1 is DFQATT and CDR2 is SNEGSKA (reference sequence). CDR3 sequence (DNA): TGCAGTGCTCTCAGGGTCAATGAGCAGTTCTTC. Residues: CSALRVNEQFF.

V gene TRBV7-2 combines with J gene TRBJ2-7, with TRBD1 matching 8 bases. V dropped 4 bases and J dropped 2; count of bases not matched to a gene: 7. The CDR3 length is 15 residues. Germline CDR1 is SGHTA and CDR2 is FQGNSA. CDR3 sequence: CASSYGQGSAYEQYF. In nucleotides, the CDR3 is TGTGCCAGCAGCTACGGACAGGGCAGTGCCTACGAGCAGTACTTC.

The chain couples TRBV2 to TRBJ2-7; TRBD1 aligns across 8 bases. Germline-derived CDR1 and CDR2 are SNHLY and FYNNEI. The length of the CDR3 is 14 residues. Trimming at V came to 6 bases and at J to 3 bases, leaving 7 bases not matched to a gene. The CDR3 sequence: CASRTGTGFYEQYF. The CDR3 DNA sequence: TGTGCCAGCAGGACCGGGACAGGCTTCTACGAGCAGTACTTC.

The V call is TRBV6-6, the J call TRBJ2-7; D uncertain. In germline, CDR1 is MNHNY, CDR2 SVGAGI (reference sequence). The CDR3 is 14 residues long. Trimming took 6 bases from V and 1 from J, leaving 13 bases between them. The CDR3 region is CASRLGYQSYEQYF. DNA of the CDR3: TGTGCCAGCAGGCTTGGGTACCAATCCTACGAGCAGTACTTC.